Following are 4 T cell receptor beta chains from one sample sequenced in a study of blood T cell repertoires in COVID-19. Assay: immunoSEQ multiplex PCR; the TCRdb copy retains only in-frame clones and omits some. The table records around 200,000 clones, over 75% of them present only once. The sequencing input was peripheral blood. These receptors were obtained from a man aged 40-55 years with active or convalescent COVID-19.

This chain joins TRBV10-3 and TRBJ1-1; 7 bases align to TRBD1. Per the germline V gene, CDR1 is ENHRY and CDR2 is SYGVKD. Unmatched junction bases numbered 9, after V lost 7 bases and J lost 10 bases. The CDR3 is 12 residues long. CDR3 loop: CAIKGTQGPAFF. CDR3 in DNA: TGTGCCATCAAAGGCACACAGGGGCCAGCTTTCTTT.

The V and J genes are TRBV18 and TRBJ2-7; unclear D gene. Trimming stripped 3 bases from V and 1 base from J, with 13 bases between. Germline V CDR1 and CDR2: KGHSH, LQKENI. This CDR3 contains 15 residues. The CDR3 reads CASSPPGLPSYEQYF. CDR3 sequence (DNA): TGTGCCAGCTCACCTCCAGGCTTACCATCCTACGAGCAGTACTTC. Full variable domain (outside the CDR3, taken from reference TRBV18 and TRBJ2-7): NAGVMQNPRHLVRRRGQEARLRCSPMKGHSHVYWYRQLPEEGLKFMVYLQKENIIDESGMPKERFSAEFPKEGPSILRIQQVVRGDSAAYFCASSPPGLPSYEQYFGPGTRLTVT.

Comment on this clone: An end of the junction differs from the germline gene, which may be a read error. The chain recombines TRBV19 with TRBJ2-7; D is uncertain. This CDR3 comprises 11 residues. CDR1 LNHDA and CDR2 SQIVND come from the germline V gene (reference sequence). CDR3 region: CASSPGRQMSF. CDR3 coding DNA: TGTGCCAGTAGTCCGGGTCGGCAAATGTCCTTC.

In its sample, this clone was seen many times. The same CDR3 is also encoded by other DNA sequences in this sample. This chain links TRBV18 with TRBJ1-2; D might be TRBD1 (6 bases). The CDR3 contains 13 residues. CDR1 and CDR2 from the germline V gene are KGHSH and LQKENI. The germline V and J ends were trimmed by 2 bases and 6 bases, with 10 bases remaining between them. The CDR3 DNA is TGTGCCAGCTCACCAATACAGGGCGATGGCTACACCTTC. As protein: CASSPIQGDGYTF.